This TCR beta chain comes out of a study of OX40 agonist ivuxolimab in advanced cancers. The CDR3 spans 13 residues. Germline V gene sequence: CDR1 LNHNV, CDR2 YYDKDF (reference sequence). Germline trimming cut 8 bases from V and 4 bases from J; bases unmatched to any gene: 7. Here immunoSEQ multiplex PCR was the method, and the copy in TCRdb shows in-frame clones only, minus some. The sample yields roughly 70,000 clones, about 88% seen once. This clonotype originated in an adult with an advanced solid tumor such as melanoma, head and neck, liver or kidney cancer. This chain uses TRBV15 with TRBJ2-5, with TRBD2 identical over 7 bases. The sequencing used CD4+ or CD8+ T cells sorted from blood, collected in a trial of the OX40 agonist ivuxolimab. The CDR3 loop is CATALAGVETQYF. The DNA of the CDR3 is TGTGCCACCGCCTTGGCGGGAGTAGAGACCCAGTACTTC.